Listed here are 16 T cell receptor beta chains from one sample, sequenced in a study of cytomegalovirus exposure and HLA in healthy donors. It was with 60 Vbeta and 13 Jbeta primers that the PCR ran. TCRdb's table, derived via immunoSEQ multiplex PCR, lists solely in-frame clones and lacks some. The sample has 85,000 to 130,000 clones, about two thirds seen once. Sequenced sample: PBMCs. The receptors were gathered from a female donor in good health and CMV-seronegative.

The chain uses TRBV4-3 and TRBJ2-3; 11 bases are a match to TRBD2. Germline CDR1 LGHNA, CDR2 YSLEER. The V segment lost 2 bases and the J segment 0 bases; nucleotides outside the gene matches: 4. CDR3 size: 17 residues. CDR3 in amino acids: CASSQFGTSGSTDTQYF. Written as DNA, the CDR3 is TGCGCCAGCAGCCAATTTGGGACTAGCGGAAGCACAGATACGCAGTATTTT.

The chain recombines TRBV10-3 with TRBJ1-2, with D possibly being TRBD1 (5 bases). V lost 10 bases to trimming and J lost 1 base, with 19 bases between them. The germline CDR1 and CDR2 sequences are ENHRY and SYGVKD. There are 15 residues in the CDR3. This chain's CDR3 is CATGGAPSVNYGYTF. The CDR3 bases are TGTGCCACCGGAGGGGCACCCAGCGTTAACTATGGCTACACCTTC.

The gene calls are TRBV2 and TRBJ1-2; weak D call: TRBD1 (6 bases). Germline loops: CDR1 SNHLY, CDR2 FYNNEI. CDR3 length equals 14 residues. The V end lost 4 bases, the J end lost 3 bases, and 12 bases lay between the germline ends. The CDR3 sequence is CASSGNRAHYGYTF. CDR3 DNA sequence: TGTGCCAGCAGTGGGAACAGGGCTCACTATGGCTACACCTTC. The full variable domain, with the rest looked up from reference TRBV2 and TRBJ1-2, is EPEVTQTPSHQVTQMGQEVILRCVPISNHLYFYWYRQILGQKVEFLVSFYNNEISEKSEIFDDQFSVERPDGSNFTLKIRSTKLEDSAMYFCASSGNRAHYGYTFGSGTRLTVV.

The CDR3 coding sequence is TGTGCCAGCAGCTTAGTAACAGGGCTAGCCTACAATGAGCAGTTCTTC. This translates into CASSLVTGLAYNEQFF. The rearrangement uses TRBV13 and TRBJ2-1, with a tentative D call TRBD1 (6 bases). There are 16 residues in the CDR3. V lost 1 base and J 2 bases, leaving 12 bases between the germline ends. Germline V gene data show CDR1 as PRHDT and CDR2 as FYEKMQ (reference sequence).

The gene calls are TRBV27 and TRBJ2-1; 15 bases match TRBD2. The ends lost 8 bases at V and 0 bases at J; junction bases unmatched: 5. The germline gives CDR1 MNHEY, CDR2 SMNVEV (reference sequence). This CDR3 contains 17 residues. CDR3 coding DNA: TGTGCCAGCCAGGGACTAGCGGGAGGCCTCTCCTACAATGAGCAGTTCTTC. This translates into CASQGLAGGLSYNEQFF.

This clone was counted between two and nine times. This chain connects TRBV21-1 to TRBJ2-2; the tabulated D call, TRBD1, remains unverified against the DNA. TRBV21-1 is a pseudogene. The CDR3 consists of 14 residues. The CDR3 protein is CASSRFTGWWELFF. The CDR3 DNA is TGTGCCAGCAGCAGATTTACAGGGTGGTGGGAGCTGTTTTTT.

CDR3 DNA: TGCGCCAGCAGTGAGTCGGGCTCCAAGACCCAGTACTTC. Its translation is CASSESGSKTQYF. The chain has TRBV10-1 and TRBJ2-5; unclear D gene. Germline loops: CDR1 WNHNN, CDR2 SYGVQD (reference sequence). The CDR3 length is 13 residues. Deletions cut 0 bases from V and 6 bases from J, with 8 bases between.

This clone was detected a few times. This chain joins TRBV19 and TRBJ2-3; TRBD2 matches at 8 bases. V lost 1 base and J lost 2; bases outside the gene matches: 5. This CDR3 has 16 amino acids. CDR1 is LNHDA and CDR2 is SQIVND in the germline V gene (reference sequence). Written as DNA, the CDR3 is TGTGCCAGTAGTATAGTTCCGGGAGGGCCCACAGATACGCAGTATTTT. This gives the protein CASSIVPGGPTDTQYF.

The rearrangement links TRBV11-2 to TRBJ2-1; 7 bases are a match to TRBD2. The V gene's germline CDR1 is SGHAT and CDR2 FQNNGV. CDR3 size: 16 residues. Losses at the gene ends were 2 bases for V and 3 bases for J; bases not matched to a gene: 7. The CDR3 DNA follows: TGTGCCAGCAGCTTACGCCTAGCGGTAAACTACAATGAGCAGTTCTTC. It is translated as CASSLRLAVNYNEQFF.

The chain couples TRBV21-1 to TRBJ2-3; the table's D call of TRBD2 was not tested on the DNA. TRBV21-1 is tagged as a pseudogene. This CDR3 spans 15 amino acids. Here the CDR3 DNA reads TGTGCCAGCAGCGAGGCAGGGAGGACCACAGATACGCAGTATTTT. Translated, it gives CASSEAGRTTDTQYF.

The J gene is TRBJ2-6, the V gene TRBV11-3, with 8 bases lining up with TRBD1. Per germline, CDR1 SGHNT and CDR2 YENEEA. V was clipped by 4 bases and J by 2 bases; unmatched bases: 1. The CDR3 sequence is 15 residues long. The DNA for the CDR3 is TGTGCCAGCAGCTACAGGGGGACTGGGGCCAACGTCCTGACTTTC. It is translated as CASSYRGTGANVLTF.

J is TRBJ2-1 and V is TRBV7-2; 7 bases map to TRBD1. CDR1 is SGHTA, CDR2 FQGNSA, per germline. The CDR3 totals 17 residues. Trimming cost V 2 bases and J 5 bases; bases outside gene matches: 12. The CDR3 protein is CASSLRFGPGGDNEQFF. The CDR3 DNA reads as TGTGCCAGCAGCTTAAGATTTGGGCCAGGGGGTGACAATGAGCAGTTCTTC. The whole variable domain, remainder taken from reference TRBV7-2 and TRBJ2-1, is GAGVSQSPSNKVTEKGKDVELRCDPISGHTALYWYRQSLGQGLEFLIYFQGNSAPDKSGLPSDRFSAERTGGSVSTLTIQRTQQEDSAVYLCASSLRFGPGGDNEQFFGPGTRLTVL.

CDR3 protein: CASSFILAEYNEQFF. The DNA for the CDR3 is TGTGCCAGCAGCTTTATACTAGCGGAGTACAATGAGCAGTTCTTC. The chain is built from TRBV13 and TRBJ2-1; 8 positions match TRBD2. This CDR3 has 15 amino acids. From germline, CDR1 is PRHDT and CDR2 FYEKMQ (reference sequence). V dropped 3 bases and J dropped 4; count of bases not matched to a gene: 5.

This chain uses TRBV10-3 with TRBJ2-5; 9 bases map to TRBD2. J lost 4 bases, V lost 10 bases, and 13 bases had no gene match. The CDR3 spans 15 residues. Germline CDR1 ENHRY, CDR2 SYGVKD. The CDR3 nucleotides are TGTGCCACCGGGCGGCGGGAGGGAACGGGAGAGACCCAGTACTTC. Protein: CATGRREGTGETQYF.

The V call is TRBV19, the J call TRBJ2-1; 9 bases are shared with TRBD1. The CDR3 sequence is 15 residues long. Germline V gene data show CDR1 as LNHDA and CDR2 as SQIVND (reference sequence). The V and J ends lost 6 bases and 6 bases, in that order; junction bases with no gene match: 9. The CDR3 nucleotides read TGTGCCAGTAGCCAGACCGGGACAGGGACCAATGAGCAGTTCTTC. The encoded protein is CASSQTGTGTNEQFF. The whole variable domain, remainder taken from reference TRBV19 and TRBJ2-1, is DGGITQSPKYLFRKEGQNVTLSCEQNLNHDAMYWYRQDPGQGLRLIYYSQIVNDFQKGDIAEGYSVSREKKESFPLTVTSAQKNPTAFYLCASSQTGTGTNEQFFGPGTRLTVL.

The V gene is TRBV19, the J gene TRBJ1-2; 7 bases fit TRBD1. The CDR3 length is 15 residues. Germline trimming cut 4 bases from V and 8 bases from J; bases unmatched to any gene: 13. The germline V gene has CDR1 LNHDA and CDR2 SQIVND (reference sequence). This chain's CDR3 is CASSNPQGRGGGYTF. The CDR3 bases are TGTGCCAGTAGTAACCCACAGGGGCGAGGTGGCGGCTACACCTTC.